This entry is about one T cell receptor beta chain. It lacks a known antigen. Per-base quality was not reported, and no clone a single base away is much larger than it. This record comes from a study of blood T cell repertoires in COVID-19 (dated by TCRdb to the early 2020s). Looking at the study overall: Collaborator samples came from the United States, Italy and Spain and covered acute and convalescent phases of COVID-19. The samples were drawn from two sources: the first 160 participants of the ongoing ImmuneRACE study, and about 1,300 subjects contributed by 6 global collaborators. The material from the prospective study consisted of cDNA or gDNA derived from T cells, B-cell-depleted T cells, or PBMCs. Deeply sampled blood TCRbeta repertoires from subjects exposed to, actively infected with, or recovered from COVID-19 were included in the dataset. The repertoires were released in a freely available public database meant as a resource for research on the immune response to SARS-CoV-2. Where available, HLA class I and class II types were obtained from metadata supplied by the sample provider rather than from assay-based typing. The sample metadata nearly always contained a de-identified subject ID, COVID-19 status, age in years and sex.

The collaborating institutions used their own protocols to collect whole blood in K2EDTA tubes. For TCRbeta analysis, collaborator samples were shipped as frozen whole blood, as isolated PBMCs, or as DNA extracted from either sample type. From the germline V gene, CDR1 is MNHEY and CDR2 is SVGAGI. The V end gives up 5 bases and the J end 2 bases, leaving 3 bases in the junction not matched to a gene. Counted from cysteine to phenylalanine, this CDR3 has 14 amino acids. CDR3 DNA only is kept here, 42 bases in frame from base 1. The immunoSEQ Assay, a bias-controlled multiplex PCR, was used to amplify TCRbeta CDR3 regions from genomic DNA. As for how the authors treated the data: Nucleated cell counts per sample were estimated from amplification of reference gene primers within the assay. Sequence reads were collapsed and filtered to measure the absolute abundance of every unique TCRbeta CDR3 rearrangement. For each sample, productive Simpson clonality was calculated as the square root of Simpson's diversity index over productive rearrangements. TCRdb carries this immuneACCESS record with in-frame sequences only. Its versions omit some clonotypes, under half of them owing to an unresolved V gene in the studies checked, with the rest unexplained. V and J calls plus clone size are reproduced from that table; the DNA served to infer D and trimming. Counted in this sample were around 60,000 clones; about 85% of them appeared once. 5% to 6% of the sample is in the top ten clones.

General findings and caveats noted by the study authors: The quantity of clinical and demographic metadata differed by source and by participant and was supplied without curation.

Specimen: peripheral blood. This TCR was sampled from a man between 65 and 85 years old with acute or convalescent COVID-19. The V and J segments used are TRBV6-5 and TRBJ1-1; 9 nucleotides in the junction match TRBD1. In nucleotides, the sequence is TGTGCCAGCAGTCCACAGGGGGCCAACACTGAAGCTTTCTTT. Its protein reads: CASSPQGANTEAFF.